These 10 T cell receptor beta chains came from one sample sequenced in a study of shared clonotypes between healthy human individuals (dated by TCRdb to the early 2020s). To prepare the library, the immunoSEQ multiplex PCR assay was applied. Drawn from immuneACCESS, this table holds only the in-frame rearrangements with V and J called that TCRdb kept. Clones are partly lost; checked studies trace under half to an unresolved V gene and leave the rest unexplained. The sample includes approximately 2,300,000 clones, with 80% to 95% observed a single time. The ten largest make up more than 0.35% of the sample. The sequencing sample was made of naive CD4+ T cells from PBMCs. The cell subset or site label for this specimen denotes: CD45RA+ positively selected. The source of these receptors is a man aged 18 to 30 in good health. Some clones in this sample may be carry-over from other donors' samples.

The J gene is TRBJ2-1, the V gene TRBV9; 10 nucleotides match TRBD2. V was clipped by 4 bases and J by 10 bases; unmatched bases: 14. This CDR3 region has 16 residues. Per the germline V gene, CDR1 is SGDLS and CDR2 is YYNGEE. CDR3 sequence: CASSRGVASGSIEQFF. CDR3 DNA: TGTGCCAGCAGCAGAGGGGTAGCTAGCGGGAGTATAGAGCAGTTCTTC.

The rearrangement uses TRBV7-3 and TRBJ2-1; D assignment may be TRBD1 or TRBD2 (6 bases each). Deletions cut 1 base from V and 4 bases from J, with 11 bases between. Per the germline V gene, CDR1 is SGHTA and CDR2 is FQGTGA. The CDR3 length is 15 residues. This CDR3 reads CASSLRGASYNEQFF. Written as DNA, the CDR3 is TGTGCCAGCAGCTTAAGGGGGGCCTCTTACAATGAGCAGTTCTTC.

The rearrangement links TRBV2 to TRBJ1-4; D gene unclear. The CDR3 sequence is 13 residues long. With 10 bases removed from V and 6 bases from J, the gap between germline ends came to 15 bases. Germline CDR1 and CDR2: SNHLY and FYNNEI. CDR3 in DNA: TGTGCCACCAGAACCGCGGCGGATGAAAAACTGTTTTTT. This encodes CATRTAADEKLFF.

The gene calls are TRBV11-2 and TRBJ1-1; possibly TRBD1 for D (5 bases). The CDR3 is 15 residues long. The germline V and J ends were trimmed by 2 bases and 5 bases, with 15 bases remaining between them. The germline CDR1 and CDR2 sequences are SGHAT and FQNNGV. CDR3 nucleotide sequence: TGTGCCAGCAGCTTATGGGGGGGAAAGGGAACTGAAGCTTTCTTT. Its protein product is CASSLWGGKGTEAFF.

V usage is TRBV14 and J usage is TRBJ2-7, with D maybe TRBD1 (6 bases). This CDR3 region has 14 residues. In germline, CDR1 is SGHDN, CDR2 FVKESK. V lost 1 base and J 4 bases, leaving 11 bases between the germline ends. For the CDR3, the DNA is TGTGCCAGCAGCCAAGCCAATACAGGGTACGAGCAGTACTTC. Protein: CASSQANTGYEQYF.

The V and J genes are TRBV28 and TRBJ1-3; tentative D call: TRBD1 (6 bases). Germline lookup yields CDR1 MDHEN and CDR2 SYDVKM. The CDR3 runs to 15 residues. Trimming removed 6 bases at V and 4 bases at J, with 16 bases between. CDR3 protein: CASRTSTGSGNTIYF. Written as DNA, the CDR3 is TGTGCCAGCAGGACCTCGACAGGCTCAGGAAACACCATATATTTT.

Of note for this clone: Other nucleotide sequences in the sample specify the same CDR3. The gene calls are TRBV9 and TRBJ2-1; 13 bases map to TRBD2. V was pared by 4 bases and J by 3 bases, with 7 bases of the junction left unmatched. This CDR3 is built from 17 residues. Germline V gene data show CDR1 as SGDLS and CDR2 as YYNGEE. The CDR3 DNA is TGTGCCAGCAGCTTCCGTGGGACTAGCGGGATCTACAATGAGCAGTTCTTC. Protein: CASSFRGTSGIYNEQFF.

V is TRBV5-1 and J is TRBJ1-2, with no clear D. From germline, CDR1 is SGHRS and CDR2 YFSETQ. The CDR3 is 13 residues long. Trimming cost V 3 bases and J 8 bases, with 14 bases left between them. As DNA, the CDR3 is TGCGCCAGCAGCTCACGACAAGGCTGGGGCTACACCTTC. It specifies CASSSRQGWGYTF.

Notes on this clone: Other DNA sequences of this sample code for an identical CDR3. V and J are TRBV27 and TRBJ1-2, with no clear D. CDR1 MNHEY and CDR2 SMNVEV come from the germline V gene (reference sequence). The CDR3 is 13 amino acids. V lost 3 bases, J lost 2 bases, and 7 bases lay in between. The DNA of the CDR3 is TGTGCCAGCAGTTTCCGAGGGAACTATGGCTACACCTTC. The encoded protein is CASSFRGNYGYTF.

The chain carries TRBV28 and TRBJ2-6; D not resolved. The CDR3 has 13 residues. CDR1 and CDR2 (germline): MDHEN, SYDVKM. V was trimmed by 4 bases and J by 1 base, leaving 2 bases between them. The CDR3 loop is CASSWSGANVLTF. In DNA form, the CDR3 reads TGTGCCAGCAGTTGGTCTGGGGCCAACGTCCTGACTTTC.